A selection of T cell receptor beta chains follows, all from one sample in a study of graft-versus-host responses after intestinal transplantation. TCRdb's table, derived via immunoSEQ multiplex PCR, lists solely in-frame clones and lacks some. This table holds about 23,000 clones, approximately 40% found once. This specimen consisted of alloreactive CD8+ T cells from a mixed lymphocyte reaction culture, obtained before transplantation. All receptors derive from a human patient who was an organ donor for intestinal transplantation. CDR3s include the opening cysteine and the closing phenylalanine or tryptophan. Fields, in order: J gene, clone size, D gene, V gene, CDR3 protein, CDR3 DNA. A D gene is named only where the DNA matches it firmly. A row's size may be missing; if present it is once, few, many or a size class.

>TRBJ2-1|few|TRBD2|TRBV11-1
CASSLGSGIREQFF
TGTGCCAGCAGCTTAGGTAGCGGGATCCGGGAGCAGTTCTTC
>TRBJ2-7|.|.|TRBV5-1
CASSPFRGSYEQYF
TGCGCCAGCAGCCCCTTCCGAGGGTCCTACGAGCAGTACTTC
>TRBJ2-3|.|TRBD1|TRBV5-5
CASSLFRGRTDTQYF
TGTGCCAGCAGCTTGTTTAGGGGGCGGACAGATACGCAGTATTTT
>TRBJ2-1|few|TRBD2|TRBV4-2
CASSQAGTSGSYNEQFF
TGTGCCAGCAGCCAAGCCGGGACTAGCGGCTCCTACAATGAGCAGTTCTTC
>TRBJ2-5|once|.|TRBV21-1
CASSNCSGRCGETQYF
TGTGCCAGCAGCAATTGTAGCGGGAGATGTGGAGAGACCCAGTACTTC
>TRBJ1-1|.|TRBD1|TRBV7-8
CASSSQNRGWAEAFF
TGTGCCAGCAGCTCACAAAACAGGGGGTGGGCTGAAGCTTTCTTT
>TRBJ2-3|.|.|TRBV2
CASRGFRRPSTDTQYF
TGTGCCAGCAGGGGCTTTAGACGGCCTAGCACAGACACGCAGTATTTT
>TRBJ2-1|.|TRBD2|TRBV28
CASTTGAGEWNEQFF
TGTGCCAGCACCACCGGAGCGGGAGAGTGGAATGAGCAGTTCTTC
>TRBJ2-2|few|TRBD1|TRBV7-3
CASSMPQGAIDTGELFF
TGTGCCAGCAGCATGCCACAGGGGGCTATCGACACCGGGGAGCTGTTTTTT
>TRBJ2-3|.|TRBD2|TRBV27
CASSLLAGGTDTQYF
TGTGCCAGCAGTTTACTAGCGGGAGGTACTGATACGCAGTATTTT
>TRBJ2-7|.|.|TRBV10-1
CASSDSSYEQYF
TGCGCCAGCAGTGACAGCTCCTACGAGCAGTACTTC
>TRBJ2-1|.|.|TRBV10-2
CASSWSLVIPNEQFF
TGCGCCAGCAGTTGGTCGCTCGTTATCCCCAATGAGCAGTTCTTC
>TRBJ1-1|.|.|TRBV28
CASSGGRDMNTEAFF
TGTGCCAGCAGTGGAGGGAGGGATATGAACACTGAAGCTTTCTTT
>TRBJ2-5|.|.|TRBV2
CASSVAIEETQYF
TGTGCCAGCAGTGTAGCGATTGAAGAGACCCAGTACTTC
>TRBJ2-5|few|.|TRBV20-1
CSAILRTQYF
TGCAGTGCTATCTTACGGACCCAGTACTTC
>TRBJ1-1|.|.|TRBV6-6
CASGSMNTEAFF
TGTGCCAGCGGTTCCATGAACACTGAAGCTTTCTTT
>TRBJ2-3|.|.|TRBV7-4
CASRRRVRPDTQYF
TGTGCCAGCAGACGCAGAGTCAGGCCAGATACGCAGTATTTT
>TRBJ2-6|few|.|TRBV6-1
CASSVYGAGGANVLTF
TGTGCCAGCAGTGTTTACGGGGCGGGGGGGGCCAACGTCCTGACTTTC
>TRBJ2-7|.|.|TRBV7-2
CASSFGGASYEQYF
TGTGCCAGCAGCTTTGGGGGGGCGTCCTACGAGCAGTACTTC
>TRBJ1-5|medium-sized|.|TRBV12-5
CASGPPGHGPDQPQHF
TGTGCTAGTGGCCCCCCGGGCCACGGACCCGATCAGCCCCAGCATTTT
>TRBJ1-2|.|TRBD1|TRBV9
CASSVVGTGAYGYTF
TGTGCCAGCAGCGTAGTGGGGACAGGGGCGTATGGCTACACCTTC
>TRBJ1-5|few|.|TRBV5-5
CASSRNGLLINQPQHF
TGTGCCAGCAGCCGCAACGGGTTACTGATAAATCAGCCCCAGCATTTT
>TRBJ2-7|few|.|TRBV19
CASSFGLLVSEQYF
TGTGCCAGTAGTTTCGGGCTACTCGTCTCCGAGCAGTACTTC
>TRBJ1-2|.|.|TRBV15
CATSRLNFGAYTF
TGTGCCACCAGCAGACTCAATTTCGGTGCCTACACCTTC
>TRBJ2-7|.|.|TRBV11-3
CASSSDTGPTYEQYF
TGTGCCAGCAGCTCGGATACAGGTCCTACTTACGAGCAGTACTTC
>TRBJ2-1|once|.|TRBV21-1
CASSAEGRAQNSYNEQFF
TGTGCCAGCAGCGCAGAGGGAAGGGCCCAGAATAGCTACAATGAGCAGTTCTTC
>TRBJ1-1|.|.|TRBV15
CATSRDSEFTKNTEAFF
TGTGCCACCAGCAGAGATTCGGAGTTCACCAAGAACACTGAAGCTTTCTTT
>TRBJ1-2|once|.|TRBV27
CASSLSWRQLDGGYTF
TGTGCCAGCAGTTTATCGTGGAGGCAGTTGGACGGAGGCTACACCTTC
>TRBJ2-7|.|.|TRBV9
CASSVGDSDYEQYF
TGTGCCAGCAGCGTAGGTGATAGCGATTACGAGCAGTACTTC
>TRBJ2-5|few|.|TRBV5-4
CASSLAPEETQYF
TGTGCCAGCAGCTTGGCTCCAGAAGAGACCCAGTACTTC
>TRBJ1-5|.|.|TRBV19
CASSPILTNVQPQHF
TGTGCCAGTAGTCCAATTCTAACCAACGTTCAGCCCCAGCATTTT
>TRBJ1-2|.|.|TRBV7-2
CASSLDVTANNYGYTF
TGTGCCAGCAGCTTAGATGTTACGGCGAACAACTATGGCTACACCTTC
>TRBJ2-3|.|.|TRBV6-6
CASSYSGSTDTQYF
TGTGCCAGCAGTTACTCCGGGAGCACAGATACGCAGTATTTT
>TRBJ2-2|.|TRBD1|TRBV5-1
CASRQGTAANTGELFF
TGCGCCAGCAGGCAAGGGACAGCGGCTAACACCGGGGAGCTGTTTTTT
>TRBJ2-7|few|TRBD2|TRBV4-2
CASSQLPGLAGVYEQYF
TGTGCCAGCAGCCAACTACCGGGACTAGCGGGAGTCTACGAGCAGTACTTC
>TRBJ1-1|.|.|TRBV7-2
CASSYFVGGNTEAFF
TGTGCCAGCAGCTATTTTGTGGGAGGGAACACTGAAGCTTTCTTT
>TRBJ1-1|few|.|TRBV5-1
CASREFRGGPPEDTEAFF
TGCGCCAGCAGGGAATTCAGGGGTGGGCCCCCCGAGGACACTGAAGCTTTCTTT
>TRBJ2-7|.|TRBD1|TRBV5-4
CASSAAGTGDYEQYF
TGTGCCAGCAGCGCCGCCGGGACAGGGGACTACGAGCAGTACTTC
>TRBJ2-7|few|.|TRBV13
CASSLGLGYEQYF
TGTGCCAGCAGCTTAGGTCTCGGGTACGAGCAGTACTTC
>TRBJ2-1|.|.|TRBV5-1
CASKAQFF
TGCGCCAGCAAGGCGCAGTTCTTC
>TRBJ2-1|.|.|TRBV7-9
CASSLAFGAGPYNEQFF
TGTGCCAGCAGCTTAGCATTCGGGGCGGGACCCTACAATGAGCAGTTCTTC